Each of the 5 T cell receptor beta chains below was sequenced from the same sample in a study of shared clonotypes between healthy human individuals. Data came from immunoSEQ multiplex PCR; TCRdb stores just in-frame clones and leaves some out. The data show a few million clones, 90% to 95% seen once. The sequencing input was naive CD4+ T cells from PBMCs. Subset meaning: CD45RA+ positively selected. These receptors were obtained from a man aged 18 to 29 in good health. Some clones in this sample may be carry-over from other donors' samples.

The genes are TRBV30 and TRBJ2-3; D may be TRBD2 (6 bases). There are 14 residues in the CDR3. The germline V gene encodes CDR1 GTSNPN and CDR2 SVGIG (reference sequence). V lost 3 bases and J lost 4, with 14 bases in between. The DNA of the CDR3 is TGTGCCTGGAGGCCCGAGGGCGGGGCAGATACGCAGTATTTT. This gives the protein CAWRPEGGADTQYF.

This chain connects TRBV11-2 to TRBJ2-7; D unresolved. Between the trimmed V and J ends, which lost 1 base and 7 bases, there was a span of 17 bases. Germline V CDR1 and CDR2: SGHAT, FQNNGV. The CDR3 is 15 residues long. The CDR3 spells CASSLAWPYMGEQYF. Here the CDR3 DNA reads TGTGCCAGCAGCTTAGCATGGCCCTATATGGGGGAGCAGTACTTC.

CDR3 nucleotides: TGTGCCACCAGCGGCGGGACTGGTCCTTCTTCCTACGAGCAGTACTTC. Protein sequence: CATSGGTGPSSYEQYF. The gene calls are TRBV15 and TRBJ2-7; the D gene is possibly TRBD2 (6 bases). From germline, CDR1 is LNHNV and CDR2 YYDKDF (reference sequence). This CDR3 has 16 residues. With 5 bases removed from V and 1 base from J, the gap between germline ends came to 18 bases.

This chain uses TRBV9 with TRBJ1-2; TRBD1 matches at 7 bases. CDR1 is SGDLS, CDR2 YYNGEE, per germline. After removal of 0 bases from V and 3 bases from J, the junction contained 5 bases not matched to a gene. The CDR3 is made up of 15 amino acids. CDR3 nucleotides: TGTGCCAGCAGCGTAGAGGCCAGGGGGGACTATGGCTACACCTTC. Translated, it gives CASSVEARGDYGYTF.

The chain is built from TRBV30 and TRBJ1-4; weak D call: TRBD1 (5 bases). The CDR3 is made up of 14 amino acids. Germline CDR1 reads GTSNPN; CDR2 reads SVGIG (reference sequence). V was shortened by 2 bases and J by 7 bases, with 14 bases between the two germline ends. CDR3 nucleotide sequence: TGTGCCTGGAGTCCGGGGACCCCAATTGAAAAACTGTTTTTT. Its translation is CAWSPGTPIEKLFF. Drawing the rest from reference TRBV30 and TRBJ1-4, the complete variable domain is SQTIHQWPATLVQPVGSPLSLECTVEGTSNPNLYWYRQAAGRGLQLLFYSVGIGQISSEVPQNLSASRPQDRQFILSSKKLLLSDSGFYLCAWSPGTPIEKLFFGSGTQLSVL.